This T cell receptor (beta chain) was found in a study of regulatory T cells in long-lasting Graves disease. Through Arm-PCR of CDR3 regions and iRepertoire HTBI primers, TCR beta libraries were built. TCRdb re-derived calls from the multiplex PCR reads in MiXCR, one entry per CDR3 protein. The table has approximately 690,000 distinct CDR3 sequences, roughly 30% seen once. Time point here: persistent/refractory GD, antithyroid drugs over 5 years with positive TRAb. The TCR library was made from RNA that had been extracted from PBMCs in TRIzol. This clonotype was seen more than once but under ten times. The CDR3 is 16 residues long. Germline lookup yields CDR1 SGHKS and CDR2 YYEKEE (reference sequence). Trimming removed 3 bases at V and 7 bases at J, with 17 bases between.

The sequencing here drew on peripheral blood mononuclear cells (PBMCs), taken when the disease was refractory, from a patient treated with antithyroid drugs. The origin of this receptor is a female donor with Graves disease. The V call is TRBV5-5, the J call TRBJ1-6; no reliable D call. CDR3 in amino acids: CASSWGNRERNSPLHF. DNA for the CDR3: TGTGCCAGCAGCTGGGGTAACAGAGAACGGAATTCACCCCTCCACTTT.